This T cell receptor beta chain was found in a study of blood T cell repertoires in COVID-19. In the study overall: From T cells, B-cell-depleted T cells, or PBMCs came the material, which was cDNA or gDNA.

Per the authors' pipeline: Estimation of nucleated cell counts was performed using reference gene primer amplification. Data came from immunoSEQ multiplex PCR; TCRdb stores just in-frame clones and leaves some out. That table supplies the V and J calls and clone size; D and trimming were determined from the DNA. The sample contains about 330,000 clones, more than 90% of which appear only once. In germline, CDR1 is MDHEN, CDR2 SYDVKM. The length of the CDR3 is 14 residues. V lost 5 bases to trimming and J lost 6 bases, with 14 bases between them. Sample: PBMCs or T cells enriched from blood (not recorded which). V is TRBV28 and J is TRBJ1-3; D may be TRBD1 (6 bases). This TCR derives from a woman under 40 who had recovered from COVID-19. This chain's CDR3 is CASSQTGLANTIYF. In DNA form, the CDR3 reads TGTGCCAGCAGTCAGACAGGACTCGCAAACACCATATATTTT. Full variable domain (remainder filled in from reference TRBV28 and TRBJ1-3): DVKVTQSSRYLVKRTGEKVFLECVQDMDHENMFWYRQDPGLGLRLIYFSYDVKMKEKGDIPEGYSVSREKKERFSLILESASTNQTSMYLCASSQTGLANTIYFGEGSWLTVV.